The present TCR beta chain was sequenced within a study of cytomegalovirus exposure and HLA in healthy donors. Use of 60 Vbeta and 13 Jbeta primers characterized the PCR. The table came from immunoSEQ multiplex PCR; TCRdb's copy has only in-frame clones and leaves some out. The sample holds 90,000 to 130,000 clones, 79% seen once. With 7 bases clipped from V and 0 bases from J, the junction kept 2 bases outside the gene matches. This CDR3 contains 15 residues. The germline gives CDR1 SGHRS, CDR2 YFSETQ. The chain links TRBV5-1 to TRBJ2-6; TRBD1 matches 9 bases. The TCR originated in a woman aged 18-29 years in good health and CMV-seropositive. The sequencing input was PBMCs. The CDR3 bases are TGCGCCAGCGACAGGGGGGTCTCTGGGGCCAACGTCCTGACTTTC. Translating it yields CASDRGVSGANVLTF.